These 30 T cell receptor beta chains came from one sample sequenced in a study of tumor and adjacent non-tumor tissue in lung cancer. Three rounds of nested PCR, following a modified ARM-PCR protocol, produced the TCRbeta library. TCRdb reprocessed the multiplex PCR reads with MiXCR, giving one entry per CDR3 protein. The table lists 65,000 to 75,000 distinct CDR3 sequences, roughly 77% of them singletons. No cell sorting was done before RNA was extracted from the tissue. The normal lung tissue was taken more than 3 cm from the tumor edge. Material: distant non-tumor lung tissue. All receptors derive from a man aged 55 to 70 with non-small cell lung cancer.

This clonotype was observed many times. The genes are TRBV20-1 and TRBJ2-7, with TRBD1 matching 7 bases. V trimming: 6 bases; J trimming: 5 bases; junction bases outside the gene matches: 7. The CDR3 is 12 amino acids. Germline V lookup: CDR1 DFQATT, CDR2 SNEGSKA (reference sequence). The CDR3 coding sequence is TGCAGTGCGAGGGACAGACCCGACGAGCAGTACTTC. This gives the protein CSARDRPDEQYF.

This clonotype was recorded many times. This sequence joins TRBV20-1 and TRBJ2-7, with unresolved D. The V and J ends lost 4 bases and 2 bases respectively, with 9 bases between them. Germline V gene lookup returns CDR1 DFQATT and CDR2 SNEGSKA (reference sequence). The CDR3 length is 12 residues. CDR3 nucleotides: TGCAGTGCTATCACTTCCCCCTACGAGCAGTACTTC. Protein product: CSAITSPYEQYF.

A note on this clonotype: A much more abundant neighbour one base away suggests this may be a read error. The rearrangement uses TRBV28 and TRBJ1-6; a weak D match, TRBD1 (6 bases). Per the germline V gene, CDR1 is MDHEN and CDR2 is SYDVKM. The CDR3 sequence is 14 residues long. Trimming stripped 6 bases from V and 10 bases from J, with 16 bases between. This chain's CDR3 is CASRGAQGGSPLHF. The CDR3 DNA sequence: TGTGCCAGCAGAGGGGCACAGGGTGGCTCACCCCTCCACTTT.

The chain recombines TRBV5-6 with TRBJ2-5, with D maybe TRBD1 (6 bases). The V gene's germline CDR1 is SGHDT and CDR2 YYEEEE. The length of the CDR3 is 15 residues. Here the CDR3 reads CDNSLRGSYQETQYF. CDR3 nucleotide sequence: TGTGACAACAGCCTCAGGGGAAGTTACCAAGAGACCCAGTACTTC. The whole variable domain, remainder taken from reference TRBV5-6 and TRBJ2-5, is DAGVTQSPTHLIKTRGQQVTLRCSPKSGHDTVSWYQQALGQGPQFIFQYYEEEERQRGNFPDRFSGHQFPNYSSELNVNALLLGDSALYLCDNSLRGSYQETQYFGPGTRLLVL.

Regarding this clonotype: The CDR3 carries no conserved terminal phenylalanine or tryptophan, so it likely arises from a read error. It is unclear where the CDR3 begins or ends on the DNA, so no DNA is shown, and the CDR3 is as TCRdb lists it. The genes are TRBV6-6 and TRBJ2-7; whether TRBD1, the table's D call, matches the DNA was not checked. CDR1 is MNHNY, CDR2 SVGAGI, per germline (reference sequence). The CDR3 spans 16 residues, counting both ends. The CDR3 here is CTSSSPNDRGLYEQYI.

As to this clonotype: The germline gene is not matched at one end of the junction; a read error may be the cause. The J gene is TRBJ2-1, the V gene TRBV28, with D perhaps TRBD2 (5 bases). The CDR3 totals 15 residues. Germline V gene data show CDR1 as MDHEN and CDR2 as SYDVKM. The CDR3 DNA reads TGTGACGCCCCCCCGCCTTGGGAGATCTACAATAAGCAGTTCTTT. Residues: CDAPPPWEIYNKQFF.

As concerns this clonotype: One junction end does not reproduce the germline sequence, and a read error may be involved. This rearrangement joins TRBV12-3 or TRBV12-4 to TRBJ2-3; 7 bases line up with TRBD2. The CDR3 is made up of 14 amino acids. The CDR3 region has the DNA TGTGCTAGCAGTCCCACTAGCGTCACAGATACGCAGTATTTT. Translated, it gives CASSPTSVTDTQYF.

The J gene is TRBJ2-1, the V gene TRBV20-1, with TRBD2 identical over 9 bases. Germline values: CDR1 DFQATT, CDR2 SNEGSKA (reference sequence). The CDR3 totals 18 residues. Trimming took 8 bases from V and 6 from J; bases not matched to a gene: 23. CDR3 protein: CSSEPGLAGDPWGNEQFF. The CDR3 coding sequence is TGCAGTTCTGAACCGGGACTAGCAGGAGACCCATGGGGCAATGAGCAGTTCTTC.

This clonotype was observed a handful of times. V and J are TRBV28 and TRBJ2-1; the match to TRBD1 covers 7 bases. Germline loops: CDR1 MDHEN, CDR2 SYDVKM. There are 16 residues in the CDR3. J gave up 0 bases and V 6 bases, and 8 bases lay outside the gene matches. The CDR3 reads CASRPSQGSSYNEQFF. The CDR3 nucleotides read TGTGCCAGCAGACCCTCACAGGGGAGCTCCTACAATGAGCAGTTCTTC.

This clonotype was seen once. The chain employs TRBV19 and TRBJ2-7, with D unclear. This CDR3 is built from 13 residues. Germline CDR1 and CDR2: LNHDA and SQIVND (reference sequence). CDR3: CVGSIRSSYEQYF. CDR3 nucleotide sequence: TGTGTCGGTAGTATCAGAAGCTCCTACGAGCAGTACTTC.

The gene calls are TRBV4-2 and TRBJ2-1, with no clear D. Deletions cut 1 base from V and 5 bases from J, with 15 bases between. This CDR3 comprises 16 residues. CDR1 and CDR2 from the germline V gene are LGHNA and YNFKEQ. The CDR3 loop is CASSQGLVEYNNEQFF. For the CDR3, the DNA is TGTGCCAGCAGCCAAGGTTTAGTGGAATACAACAATGAGCAGTTCTTC.

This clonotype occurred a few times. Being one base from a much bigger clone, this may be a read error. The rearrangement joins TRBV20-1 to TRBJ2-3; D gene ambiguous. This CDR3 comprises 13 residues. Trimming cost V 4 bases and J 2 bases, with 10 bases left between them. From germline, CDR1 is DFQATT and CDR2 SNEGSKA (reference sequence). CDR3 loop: CSATRLDTDTQYF. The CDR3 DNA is TGCAGTGCTACAAGGTTGGACACAGATACGCAGTATTTT.

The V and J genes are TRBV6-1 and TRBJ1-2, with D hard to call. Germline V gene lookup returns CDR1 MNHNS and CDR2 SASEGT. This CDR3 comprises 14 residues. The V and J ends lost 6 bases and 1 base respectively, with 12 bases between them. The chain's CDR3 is CASSPDPGNYGYTF. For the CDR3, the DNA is TGTGCCAGCAGCCCGGATCCAGGTAACTATGGCTACACCTTC.

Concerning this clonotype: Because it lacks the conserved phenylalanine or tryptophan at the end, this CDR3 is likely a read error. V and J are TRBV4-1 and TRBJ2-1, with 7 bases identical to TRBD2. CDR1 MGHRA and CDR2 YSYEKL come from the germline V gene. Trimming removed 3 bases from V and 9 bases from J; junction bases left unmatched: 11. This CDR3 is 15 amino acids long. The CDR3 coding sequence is TGCGCCAGCAGCCACTCTAGTGGGAGGGACCCTGAGCAGTTCTAC. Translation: CASSHSSGRDPEQFY.

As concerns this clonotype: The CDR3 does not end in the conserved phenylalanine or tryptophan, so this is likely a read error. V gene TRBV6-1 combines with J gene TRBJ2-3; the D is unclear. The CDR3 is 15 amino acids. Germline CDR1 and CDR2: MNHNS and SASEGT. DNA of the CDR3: TGTGCCAGGAGTGACGGCCTAGGAGCGACAGATACGCAGTATTAT. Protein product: CARSDGLGATDTQYY.

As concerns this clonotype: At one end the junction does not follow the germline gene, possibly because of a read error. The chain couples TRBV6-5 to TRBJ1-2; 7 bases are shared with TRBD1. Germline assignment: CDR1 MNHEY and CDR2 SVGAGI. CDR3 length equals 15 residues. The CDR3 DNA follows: TGTGCCTGCAGTCGACAGGGTGAGAATAACTATGGCTACTCCTTC. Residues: CACSRQGENNYGYSF.

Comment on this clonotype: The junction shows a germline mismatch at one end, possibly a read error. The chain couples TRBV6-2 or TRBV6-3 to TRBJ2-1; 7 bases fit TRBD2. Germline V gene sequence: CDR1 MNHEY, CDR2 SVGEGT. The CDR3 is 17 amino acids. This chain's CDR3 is CTSSYNIRGSFPLEQFF. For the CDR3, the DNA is TGTACCAGCAGTTACAATATACGCGGGAGTTTCCCCCTTGAGCAATTCTTC.

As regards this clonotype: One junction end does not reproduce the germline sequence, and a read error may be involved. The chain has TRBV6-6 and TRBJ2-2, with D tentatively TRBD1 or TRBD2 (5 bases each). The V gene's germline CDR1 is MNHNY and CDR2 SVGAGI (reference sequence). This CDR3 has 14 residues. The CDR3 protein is CVSSSTWGAGELFF. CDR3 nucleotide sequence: TGTGTCAGCAGTTCCACCTGGGGCGCCGGGGAGCTATTTTTT.

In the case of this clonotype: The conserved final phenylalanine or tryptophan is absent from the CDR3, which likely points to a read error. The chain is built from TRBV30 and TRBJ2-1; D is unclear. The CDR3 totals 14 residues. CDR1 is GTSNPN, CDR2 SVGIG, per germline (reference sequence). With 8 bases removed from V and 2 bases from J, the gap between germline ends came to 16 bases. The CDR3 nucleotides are TGTGCCACTCTAGACATTGCGGCCTACAATGAGCAGTTCTAC. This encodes CATLDIAAYNEQFY.

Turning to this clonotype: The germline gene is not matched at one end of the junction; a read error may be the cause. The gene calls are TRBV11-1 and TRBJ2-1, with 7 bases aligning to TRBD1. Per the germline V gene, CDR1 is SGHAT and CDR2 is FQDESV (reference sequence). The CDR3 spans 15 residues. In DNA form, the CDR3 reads TGTGCCAGCAACTTGATTCAGGGGGACCGAGATGAGCAGTTATTC. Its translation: CASNLIQGDRDEQLF.

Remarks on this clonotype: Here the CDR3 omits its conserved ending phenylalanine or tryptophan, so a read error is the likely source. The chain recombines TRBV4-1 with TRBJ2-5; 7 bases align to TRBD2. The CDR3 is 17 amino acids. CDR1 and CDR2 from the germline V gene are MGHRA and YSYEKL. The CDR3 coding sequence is TGCGACAGCAGCCAAGAGGACGGGAGGTCGAGGGGAGAGACCCAGTACCTC. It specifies CDSSQEDGRSRGETQYL.

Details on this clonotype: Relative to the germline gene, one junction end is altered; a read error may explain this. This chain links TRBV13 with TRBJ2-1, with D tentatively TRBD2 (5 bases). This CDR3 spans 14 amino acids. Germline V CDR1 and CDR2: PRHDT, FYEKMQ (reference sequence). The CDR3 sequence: CVSSLGGVIDEQFF. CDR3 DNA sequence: TGTGTCAGCAGCTTAGGAGGCGTAATTGATGAGCAGTTCTTC.

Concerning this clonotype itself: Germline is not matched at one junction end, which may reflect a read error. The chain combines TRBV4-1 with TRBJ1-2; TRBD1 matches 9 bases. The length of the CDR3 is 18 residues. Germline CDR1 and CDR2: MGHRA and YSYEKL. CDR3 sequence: CTSSQDTGTGYVNYGYTF. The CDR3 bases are TGCACCAGCAGTCAAGACACCGGGACAGGGTACGTCAACTATGGCTACACCTTC.

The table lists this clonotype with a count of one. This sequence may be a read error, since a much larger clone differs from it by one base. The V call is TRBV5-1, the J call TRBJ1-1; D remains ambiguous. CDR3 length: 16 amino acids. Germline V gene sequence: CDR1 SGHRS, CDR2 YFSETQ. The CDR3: CANSLSQGGPTTEAFF. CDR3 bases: TGCGCCAACAGCTTGAGTCAAGGCGGACCTACCACTGAAGCTTTCTTT.

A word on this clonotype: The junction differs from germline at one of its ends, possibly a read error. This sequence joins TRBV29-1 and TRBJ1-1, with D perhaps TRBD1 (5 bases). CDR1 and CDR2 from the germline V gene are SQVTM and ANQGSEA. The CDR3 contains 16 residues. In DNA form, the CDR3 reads TGCACCGTTGAACCCGTCCGGACATGGGAGTGGACTGAAGCTTTCTTT. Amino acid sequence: CTVEPVRTWEWTEAFF.

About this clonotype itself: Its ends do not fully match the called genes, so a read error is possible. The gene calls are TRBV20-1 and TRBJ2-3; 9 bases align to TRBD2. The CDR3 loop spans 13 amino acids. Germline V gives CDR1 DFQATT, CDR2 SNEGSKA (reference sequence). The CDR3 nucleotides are TGCAGTGCGCCTAGCGGGACAACAGATACGCAGTTTTTT. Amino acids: CSAPSGTTDTQFF.

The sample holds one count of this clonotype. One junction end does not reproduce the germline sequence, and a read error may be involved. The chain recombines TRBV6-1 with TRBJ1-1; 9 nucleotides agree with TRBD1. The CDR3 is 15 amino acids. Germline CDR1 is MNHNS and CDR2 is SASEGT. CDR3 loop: CDSSGDRVGNTEAYF. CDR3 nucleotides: TGTGACAGCAGTGGGGACAGGGTAGGGAACACTGAAGCTTACTTT.

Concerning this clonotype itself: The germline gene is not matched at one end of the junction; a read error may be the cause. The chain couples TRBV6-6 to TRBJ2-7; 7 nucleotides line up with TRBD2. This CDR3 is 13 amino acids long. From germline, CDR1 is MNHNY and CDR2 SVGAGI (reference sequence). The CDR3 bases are TGTGCCGGCAGTTACGGGGGGACCTACGAGCAGTACTTC. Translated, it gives CAGSYGGTYEQYF.

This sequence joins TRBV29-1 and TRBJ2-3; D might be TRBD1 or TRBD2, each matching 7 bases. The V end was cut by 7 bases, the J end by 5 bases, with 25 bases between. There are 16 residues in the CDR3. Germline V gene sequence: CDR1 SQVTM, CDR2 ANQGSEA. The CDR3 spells CSAHYPTGTNIDTQYF. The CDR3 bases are TGCAGCGCTCACTACCCGACAGGGACTAACATAGATACGCAGTATTTT.

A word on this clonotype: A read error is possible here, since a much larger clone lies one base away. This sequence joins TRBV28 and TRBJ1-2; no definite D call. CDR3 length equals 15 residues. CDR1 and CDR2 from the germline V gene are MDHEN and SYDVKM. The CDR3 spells CASSPMTGTKYGYTF. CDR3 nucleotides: TGTGCCAGCAGTCCAATGACCGGAACTAAGTATGGCTACACCTTC.